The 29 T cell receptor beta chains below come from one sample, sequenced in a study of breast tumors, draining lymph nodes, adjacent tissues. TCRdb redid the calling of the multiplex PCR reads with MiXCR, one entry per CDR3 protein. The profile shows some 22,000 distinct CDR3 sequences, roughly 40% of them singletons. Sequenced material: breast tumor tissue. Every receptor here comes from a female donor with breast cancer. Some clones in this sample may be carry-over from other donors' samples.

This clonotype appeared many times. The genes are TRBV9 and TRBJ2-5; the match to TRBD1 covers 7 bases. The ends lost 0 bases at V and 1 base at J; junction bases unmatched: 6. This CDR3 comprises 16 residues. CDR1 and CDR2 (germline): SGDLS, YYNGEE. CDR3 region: CASSVATGAAQETQYF. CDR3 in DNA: TGTGCCAGCAGCGTAGCTACAGGGGCGGCCCAAGAGACCCAGTACTTC.

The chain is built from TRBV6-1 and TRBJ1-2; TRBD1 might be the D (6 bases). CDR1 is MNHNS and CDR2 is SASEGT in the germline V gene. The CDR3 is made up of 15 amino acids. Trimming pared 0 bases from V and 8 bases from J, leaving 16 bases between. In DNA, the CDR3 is TGTGCCAGCAGTGAAGCGCTTCTACAGGGACGCGGCTACACCTTC. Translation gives CASSEALLQGRGYTF.

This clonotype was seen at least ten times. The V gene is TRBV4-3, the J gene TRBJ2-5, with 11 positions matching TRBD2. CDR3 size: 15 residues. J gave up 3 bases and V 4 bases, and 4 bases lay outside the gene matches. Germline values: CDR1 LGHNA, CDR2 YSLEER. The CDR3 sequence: CASSPGLADEETQYF. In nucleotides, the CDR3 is TGCGCCAGCAGCCCGGGACTAGCGGATGAAGAGACCCAGTACTTC.

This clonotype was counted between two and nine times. Here the CDR3 DNA reads TGTGCCAGCAGCTTAGCGGGAGATGTCTACGAGCAGTACTTC. Translating gives CASSLAGDVYEQYF. This chain links TRBV7-8 with TRBJ2-7; TRBD2 might be the D (5 bases). The germline V gene encodes CDR1 SGHVS and CDR2 FQNEAQ. Trimming removed 0 bases at V and 3 bases at J, with 9 bases between. The CDR3 spans 14 residues.

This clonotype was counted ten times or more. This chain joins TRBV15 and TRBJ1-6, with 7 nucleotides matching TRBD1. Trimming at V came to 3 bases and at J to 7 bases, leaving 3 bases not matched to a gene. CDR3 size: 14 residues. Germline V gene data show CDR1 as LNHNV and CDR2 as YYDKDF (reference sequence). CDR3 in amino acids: CATSRTQGNSPLHF. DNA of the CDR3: TGTGCCACCAGCAGGACACAGGGGAATTCACCCCTCCACTTT. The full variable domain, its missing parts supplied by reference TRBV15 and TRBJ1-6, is DAMVIQNPRYQVTQFGKPVTLSCSQTLNHNVMYWYQQKSSQAPKLLFHYYDKDFNNEADTPDNFQSRRPNTSFCFLDIRSPGLGDTAMYLCATSRTQGNSPLHFGNGTRLTVT.

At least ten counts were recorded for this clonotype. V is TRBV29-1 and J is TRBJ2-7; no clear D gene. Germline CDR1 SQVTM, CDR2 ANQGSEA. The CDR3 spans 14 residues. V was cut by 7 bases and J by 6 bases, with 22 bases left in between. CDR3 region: CSARWRGGWGEQYF. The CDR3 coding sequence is TGCAGCGCTCGGTGGCGCGGCGGCTGGGGCGAGCAGTACTTC.

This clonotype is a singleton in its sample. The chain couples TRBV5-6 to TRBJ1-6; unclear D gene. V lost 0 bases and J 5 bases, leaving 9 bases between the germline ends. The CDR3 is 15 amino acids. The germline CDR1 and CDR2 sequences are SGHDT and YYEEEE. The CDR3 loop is CASSLVRQDNSPLHF. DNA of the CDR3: TGTGCCAGCAGCTTGGTCCGGCAAGATAATTCACCCCTCCACTTT. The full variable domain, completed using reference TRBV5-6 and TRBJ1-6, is DAGVTQSPTHLIKTRGQQVTLRCSPKSGHDTVSWYQQALGQGPQFIFQYYEEEERQRGNFPDRFSGHQFPNYSSELNVNALLLGDSALYLCASSLVRQDNSPLHFGNGTRLTVT.

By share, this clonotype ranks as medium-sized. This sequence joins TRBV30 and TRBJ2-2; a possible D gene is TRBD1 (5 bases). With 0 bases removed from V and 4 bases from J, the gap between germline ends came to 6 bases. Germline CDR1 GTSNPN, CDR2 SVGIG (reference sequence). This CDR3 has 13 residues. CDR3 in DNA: TGTGCCTGGAGTGTAGGGGCCACCGGGGAGCTGTTTTTT. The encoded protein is CAWSVGATGELFF. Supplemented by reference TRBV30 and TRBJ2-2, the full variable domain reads SQTIHQWPATLVQPVGSPLSLECTVEGTSNPNLYWYRQAAGRGLQLLFYSVGIGQISSEVPQNLSASRPQDRQFILSSKKLLLSDSGFYLCAWSVGATGELFFGEGSRLTVL.

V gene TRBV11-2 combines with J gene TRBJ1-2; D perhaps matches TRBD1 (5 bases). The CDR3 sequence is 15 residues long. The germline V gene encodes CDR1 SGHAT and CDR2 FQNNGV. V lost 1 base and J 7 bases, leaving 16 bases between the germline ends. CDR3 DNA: TGTGCCAGCAGCTTAGGGGGGTATTATGGATCTGGCTACACCTTC. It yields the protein CASSLGGYYGSGYTF.

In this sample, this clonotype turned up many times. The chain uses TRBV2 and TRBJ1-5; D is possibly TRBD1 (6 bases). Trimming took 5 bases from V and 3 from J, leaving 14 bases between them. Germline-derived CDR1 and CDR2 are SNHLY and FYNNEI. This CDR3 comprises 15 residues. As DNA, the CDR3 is TGTGCCAGCAGTTTGGGGGGCGTCTACAATCAGCCCCAGCATTTT. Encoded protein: CASSLGGVYNQPQHF. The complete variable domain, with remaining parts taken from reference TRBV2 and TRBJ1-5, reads EPEVTQTPSHQVTQMGQEVILRCVPISNHLYFYWYRQILGQKVEFLVSFYNNEISEKSEIFDDQFSVERPDGSNFTLKIRSTKLEDSAMYFCASSLGGVYNQPQHFGDGTRLSIL.

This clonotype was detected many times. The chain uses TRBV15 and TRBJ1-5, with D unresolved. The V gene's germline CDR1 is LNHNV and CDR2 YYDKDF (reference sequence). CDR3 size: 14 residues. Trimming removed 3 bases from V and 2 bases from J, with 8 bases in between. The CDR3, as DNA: TGTGCCACCAGCAGTTGGGGAGGCAATCAGCCCCAGCATTTT. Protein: CATSSWGGNQPQHF.

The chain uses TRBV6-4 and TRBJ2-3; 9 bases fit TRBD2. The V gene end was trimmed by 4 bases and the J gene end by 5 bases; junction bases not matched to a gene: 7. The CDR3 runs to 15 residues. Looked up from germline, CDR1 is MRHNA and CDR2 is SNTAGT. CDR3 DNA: TGTGCCAGCAGTGTCCTTGCGGGAGGGGAAGATACGCAGTATTTT. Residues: CASSVLAGGEDTQYF.

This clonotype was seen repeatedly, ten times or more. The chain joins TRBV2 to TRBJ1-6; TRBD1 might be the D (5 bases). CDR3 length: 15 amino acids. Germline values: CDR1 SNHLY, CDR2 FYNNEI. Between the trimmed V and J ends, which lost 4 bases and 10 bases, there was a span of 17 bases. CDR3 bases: TGTGCCAGCAGTGCCGGACACTCGAGGGAATCACCCCTCCACTTT. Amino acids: CASSAGHSRESPLHF.

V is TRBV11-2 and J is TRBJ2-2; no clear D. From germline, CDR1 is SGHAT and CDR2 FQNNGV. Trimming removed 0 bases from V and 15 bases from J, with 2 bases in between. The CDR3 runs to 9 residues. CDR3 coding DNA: TGTGCCAGCAGCTTAGAGGTGTTTTTT. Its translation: CASSLEVFF.

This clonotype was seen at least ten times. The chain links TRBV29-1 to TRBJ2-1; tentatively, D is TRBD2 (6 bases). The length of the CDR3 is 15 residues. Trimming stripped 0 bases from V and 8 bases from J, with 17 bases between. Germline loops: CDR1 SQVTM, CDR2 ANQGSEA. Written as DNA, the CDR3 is TGCAGCGTTGAAGAAAGGGCTAGCGTAAGGGATGAGCAGTTCTTC. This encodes CSVEERASVRDEQFF.

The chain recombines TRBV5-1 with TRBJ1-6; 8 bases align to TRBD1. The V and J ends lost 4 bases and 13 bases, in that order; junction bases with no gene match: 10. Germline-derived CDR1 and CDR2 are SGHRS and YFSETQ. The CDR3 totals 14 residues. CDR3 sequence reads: CASSLDRERSPLHF. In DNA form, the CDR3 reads TGCGCCAGCAGCCTGGACAGGGAGCGTTCCCCCCTCCACTTT.

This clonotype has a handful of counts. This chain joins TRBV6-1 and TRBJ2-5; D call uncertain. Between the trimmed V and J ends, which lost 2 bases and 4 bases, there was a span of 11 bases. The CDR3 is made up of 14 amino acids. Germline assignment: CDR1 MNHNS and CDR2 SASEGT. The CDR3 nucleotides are TGTGCCAGCAGTGAATTCCGACCGCCAGAGACCCAGTACTTC. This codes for CASSEFRPPETQYF.

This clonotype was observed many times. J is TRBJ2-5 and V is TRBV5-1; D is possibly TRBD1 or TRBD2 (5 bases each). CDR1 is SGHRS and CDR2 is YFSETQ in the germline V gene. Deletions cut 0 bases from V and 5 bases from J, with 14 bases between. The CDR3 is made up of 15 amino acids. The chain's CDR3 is CASSLEAGTAETQYF. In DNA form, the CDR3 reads TGCGCCAGCAGCTTGGAGGCAGGGACCGCGGAGACCCAGTACTTC.

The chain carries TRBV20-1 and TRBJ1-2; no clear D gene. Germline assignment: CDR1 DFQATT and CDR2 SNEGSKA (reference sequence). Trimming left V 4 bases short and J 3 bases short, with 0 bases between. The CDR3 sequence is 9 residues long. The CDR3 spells CSANYGYTF. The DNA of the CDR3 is TGCAGTGCTAACTATGGCTACACCTTC.

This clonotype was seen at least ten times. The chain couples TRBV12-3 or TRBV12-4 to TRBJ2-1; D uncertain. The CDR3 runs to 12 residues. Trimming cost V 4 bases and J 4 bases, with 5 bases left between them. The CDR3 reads CASSSGYNEQFF. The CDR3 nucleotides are TGTGCCAGCAGTTCCGGGTACAATGAGCAGTTCTTC.

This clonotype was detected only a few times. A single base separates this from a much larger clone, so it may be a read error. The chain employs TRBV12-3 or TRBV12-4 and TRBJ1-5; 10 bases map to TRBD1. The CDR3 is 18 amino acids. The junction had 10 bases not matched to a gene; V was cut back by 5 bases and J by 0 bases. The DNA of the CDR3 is TGTGCCAGCAGTCTGAGGACAGGGGGACTAAATAGCAATCAGCCCCAGCATTTT. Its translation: CASSLRTGGLNSNQPQHF.

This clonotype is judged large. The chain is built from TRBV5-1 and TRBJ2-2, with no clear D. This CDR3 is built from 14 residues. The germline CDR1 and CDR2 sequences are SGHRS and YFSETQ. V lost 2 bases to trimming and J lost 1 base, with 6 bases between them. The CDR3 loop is CASSFRQNTGELFF. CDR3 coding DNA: TGCGCCAGCAGCTTTCGGCAGAACACCGGGGAGCTGTTTTTT.

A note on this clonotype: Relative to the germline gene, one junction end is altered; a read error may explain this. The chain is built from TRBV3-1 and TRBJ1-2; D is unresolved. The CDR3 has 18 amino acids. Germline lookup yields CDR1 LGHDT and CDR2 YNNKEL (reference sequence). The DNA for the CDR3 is TGCGCCAGCAGCCAAGAAGTGATGGAACGATGGGTAACCTATGGCTACACCTTC. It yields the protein CASSQEVMERWVTYGYTF. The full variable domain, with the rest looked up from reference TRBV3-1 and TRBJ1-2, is DTAVSQTPKYLVTQMGNDKSIKCEQNLGHDTMYWYKQDSKKFLKIMFSYNNKELIINETVPNRFSPKSPDKAHLNLHINSLELGDSAVYFCASSQEVMERWVTYGYTFGSGTRLTVV.

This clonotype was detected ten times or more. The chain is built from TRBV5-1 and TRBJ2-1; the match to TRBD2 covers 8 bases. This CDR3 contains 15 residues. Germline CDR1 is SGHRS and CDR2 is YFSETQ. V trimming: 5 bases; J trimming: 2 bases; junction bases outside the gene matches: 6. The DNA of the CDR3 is TGCGCCAGCAGTCGGGGGGGCGATCCCTACAATGAGCAGTTCTTC. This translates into CASSRGGDPYNEQFF.

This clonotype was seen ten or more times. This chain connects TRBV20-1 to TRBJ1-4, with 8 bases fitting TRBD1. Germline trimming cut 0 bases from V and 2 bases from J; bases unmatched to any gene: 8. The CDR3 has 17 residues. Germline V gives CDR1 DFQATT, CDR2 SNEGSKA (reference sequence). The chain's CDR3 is CSAREGWQGATNEKLFF. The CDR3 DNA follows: TGCAGTGCTAGAGAGGGGTGGCAGGGGGCTACTAATGAAAAACTGTTTTTT.

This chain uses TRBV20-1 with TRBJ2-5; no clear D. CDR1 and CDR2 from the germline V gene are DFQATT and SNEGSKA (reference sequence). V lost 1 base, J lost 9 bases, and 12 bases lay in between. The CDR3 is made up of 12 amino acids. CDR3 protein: CSARVQSQAQYF. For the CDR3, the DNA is TGCAGTGCTAGAGTCCAATCCCAGGCCCAGTACTTC.

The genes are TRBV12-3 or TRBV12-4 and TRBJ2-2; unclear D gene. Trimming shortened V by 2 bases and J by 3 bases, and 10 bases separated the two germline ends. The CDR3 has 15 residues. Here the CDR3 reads CASSLLRRYTGELFF. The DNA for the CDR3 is TGTGCCAGCAGTTTACTACGACGATACACCGGGGAGCTGTTTTTT.

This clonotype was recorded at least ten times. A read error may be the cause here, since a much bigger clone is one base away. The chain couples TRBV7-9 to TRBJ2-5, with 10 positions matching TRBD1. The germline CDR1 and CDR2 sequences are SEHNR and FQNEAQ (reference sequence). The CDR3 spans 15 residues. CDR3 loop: CASSQSRTGGETQHF. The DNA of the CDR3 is TGTGCCAGCAGCCAGAGCAGGACAGGGGGGGAGACCCAGCACTTC.

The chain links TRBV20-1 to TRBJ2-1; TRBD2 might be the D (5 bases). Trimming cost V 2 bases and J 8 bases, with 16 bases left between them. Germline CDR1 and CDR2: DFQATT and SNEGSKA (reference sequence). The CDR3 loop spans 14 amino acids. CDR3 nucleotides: TGCAGTGCTAGAAACCAGTGGACTGGCTATGAGCAGTTCTTC. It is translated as CSARNQWTGYEQFF.